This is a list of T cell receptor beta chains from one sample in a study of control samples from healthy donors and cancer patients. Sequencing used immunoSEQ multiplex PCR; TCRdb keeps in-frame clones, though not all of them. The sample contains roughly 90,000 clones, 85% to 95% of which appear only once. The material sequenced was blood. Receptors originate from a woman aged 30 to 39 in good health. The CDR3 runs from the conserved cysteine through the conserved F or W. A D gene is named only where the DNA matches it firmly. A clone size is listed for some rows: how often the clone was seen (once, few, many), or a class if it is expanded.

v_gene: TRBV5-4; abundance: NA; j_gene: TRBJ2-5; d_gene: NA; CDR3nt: TGTGCCAGCAGCCCTAACCGGGCCCAAGAGACCCAGTACTTC; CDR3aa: CASSPNRAQETQYF
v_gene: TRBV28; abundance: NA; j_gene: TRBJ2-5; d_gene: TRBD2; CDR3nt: TGTGCCAGCAGTTTAACGCCCCTAGCGGGGGAGACCCAGTACTTC; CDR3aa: CASSLTPLAGETQYF
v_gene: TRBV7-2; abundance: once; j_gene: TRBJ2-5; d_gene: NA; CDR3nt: TGTGCCAGCAGCTTAGGGGGACTGGGGGAGACCCAGTACTTC; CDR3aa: CASSLGGLGETQYF
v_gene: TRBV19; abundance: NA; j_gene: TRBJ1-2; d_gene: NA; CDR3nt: TGTGCCAGTAGTATAGAGTTCCGTTCTCATGGCTACACCTTC; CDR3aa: CASSIEFRSHGYTF
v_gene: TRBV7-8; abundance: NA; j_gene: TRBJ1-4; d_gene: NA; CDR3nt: TGTGCCAGCAGCTTAGCCAGGAATGAAAAACTGTTTTTT; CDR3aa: CASSLARNEKLFF
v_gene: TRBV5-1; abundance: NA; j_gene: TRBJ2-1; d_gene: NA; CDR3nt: TGCGCCAGCAGCTTAAAGAGGGGAGGCTACAATGAGCAGTTCTTC; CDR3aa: CASSLKRGGYNEQFF
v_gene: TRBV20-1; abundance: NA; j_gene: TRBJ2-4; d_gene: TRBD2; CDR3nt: TGCAGTGCTAGTCTTTCGCGGGAGGGCTTAAACATTCAGTACTTC; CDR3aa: CSASLSREGLNIQYF
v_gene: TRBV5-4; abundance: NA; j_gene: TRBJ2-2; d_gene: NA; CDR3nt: TGTGCCAGCAGCCGGGGGCCCGGGGAGCTGTTTTTT; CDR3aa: CASSRGPGELFF
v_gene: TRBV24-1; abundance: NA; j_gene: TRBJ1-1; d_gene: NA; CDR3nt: TGTGCCACCAGTGAAGGAAGGAACACTGAAGCTTTCTTT; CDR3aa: CATSEGRNTEAFF
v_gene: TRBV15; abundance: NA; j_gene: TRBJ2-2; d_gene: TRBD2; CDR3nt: TGTGCCACCAGCAGAGTCAGCGGGAGTGTCACCGGGGAGCTGTTTTTT; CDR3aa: CATSRVSGSVTGELFF
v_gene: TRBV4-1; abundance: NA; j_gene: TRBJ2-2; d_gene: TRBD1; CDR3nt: TGCGCCAGCAGCCGGGGACAGGGGTTAGGCACCGGGGAGCTGTTTTTT; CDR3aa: CASSRGQGLGTGELFF
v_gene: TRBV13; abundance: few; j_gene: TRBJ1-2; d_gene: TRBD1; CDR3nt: TGTGCCAGCAGCTTTGGTCAGGGGGGCGATGGCTACACCTTC; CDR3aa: CASSFGQGGDGYTF
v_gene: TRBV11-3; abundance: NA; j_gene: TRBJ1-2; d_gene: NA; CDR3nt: TGTGCCAGCAGCTTAGGGGTGATCGCAGGGTCGTCGGGATATGGCTACACCTTC; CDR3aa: CASSLGVIAGSSGYGYTF
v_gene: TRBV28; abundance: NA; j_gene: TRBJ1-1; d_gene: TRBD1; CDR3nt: TGTGCCAGCCTCCCCCAGGGGGCGGAAAACACTGAAGCTTTCTTT; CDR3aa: CASLPQGAENTEAFF
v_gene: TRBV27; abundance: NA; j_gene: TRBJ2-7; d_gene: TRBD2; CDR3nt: TGTGCCAGCAGGACTAGCGGAAGCTCCTACGAGCAGTACTTC; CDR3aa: CASRTSGSSYEQYF
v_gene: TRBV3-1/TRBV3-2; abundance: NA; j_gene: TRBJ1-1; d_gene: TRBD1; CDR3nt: TGTGCCAGCAGCTTACAGGGGGAAGCTGAAGCTTTCTTT; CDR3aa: CASSLQGEAEAFF
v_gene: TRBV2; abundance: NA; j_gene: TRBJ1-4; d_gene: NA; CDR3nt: TGTGCCAGCAGGAGGGAAAAACTGTTTTTT; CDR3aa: CASRREKLFF
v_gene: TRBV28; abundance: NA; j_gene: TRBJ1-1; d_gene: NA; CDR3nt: TGTGCCAGCAGTTTCGGAGGGATGGCTGAAGCTTTCTTT; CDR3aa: CASSFGGMAEAFF
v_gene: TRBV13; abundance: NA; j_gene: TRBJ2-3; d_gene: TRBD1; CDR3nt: TGTGCCAGCAGCGCTGGACAGGGAGGAGATACGCAGTATTTT; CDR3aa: CASSAGQGGDTQYF
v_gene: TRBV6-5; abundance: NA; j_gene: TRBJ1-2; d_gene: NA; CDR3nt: TGTGCCAGCATCAAGAAGGCCAACTATGGCTACACCTTC; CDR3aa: CASIKKANYGYTF
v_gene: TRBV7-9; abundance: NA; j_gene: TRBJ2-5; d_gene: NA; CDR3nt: TGTGCCAGCAGCTTAGGTAAACTAGAGACCCAGTACTTC; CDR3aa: CASSLGKLETQYF
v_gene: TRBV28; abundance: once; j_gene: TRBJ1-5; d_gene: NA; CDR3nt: TGTGCCAGCAGATCTCTCGGACGGTATAGCAATCAGCCCCAGCATTTT; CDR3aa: CASRSLGRYSNQPQHF
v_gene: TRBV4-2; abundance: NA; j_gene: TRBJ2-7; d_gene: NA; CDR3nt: TGTGCCAGCAGCCAAGTTGTGGGTCGACACCGTAGCTCCTACGAGCAGTACTTC; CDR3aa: CASSQVVGRHRSSYEQYF
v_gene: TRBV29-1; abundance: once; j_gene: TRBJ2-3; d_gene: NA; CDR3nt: TGCAGCGTGGCGCAGGGGGAGGCGCAGTATTTT; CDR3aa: CSVAQGEAQYF
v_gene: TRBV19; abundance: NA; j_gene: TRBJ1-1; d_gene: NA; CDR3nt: TGTGCCAGTAGGCACCGGGAGCCCAACACTGAAGCTTTCTTT; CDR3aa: CASRHREPNTEAFF
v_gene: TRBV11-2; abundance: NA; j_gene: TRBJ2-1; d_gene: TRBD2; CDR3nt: TGTGCCAGCAGCTTACGCTTCCAGCGGGGGATCGATGAGCAGTTCTTC; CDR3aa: CASSLRFQRGIDEQFF
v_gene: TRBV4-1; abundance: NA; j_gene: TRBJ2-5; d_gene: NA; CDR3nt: TGCGCCAGCAGCCAGTCCAGGGGGGGCCAAGAGACCCAGTACTTC; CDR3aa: CASSQSRGGQETQYF
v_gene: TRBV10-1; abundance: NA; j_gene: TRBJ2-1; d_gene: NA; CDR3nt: TGCGCCATCACCGTCGTCGGGGGCCCAAATGAGCAGTTCTTC; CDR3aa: CAITVVGGPNEQFF
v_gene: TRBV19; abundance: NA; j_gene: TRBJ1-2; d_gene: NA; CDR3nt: TGTGCCAGTGAGGATGGGTATGGCTACACCTTC; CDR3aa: CASEDGYGYTF
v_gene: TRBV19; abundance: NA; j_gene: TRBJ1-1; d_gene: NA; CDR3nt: TGTGCCAGTAGTATAGCTTGGAACACTGAAGCTTTCTTT; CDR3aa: CASSIAWNTEAFF
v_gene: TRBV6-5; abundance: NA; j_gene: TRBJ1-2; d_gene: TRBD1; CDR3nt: TGTGCCAGCAGTTTAACCAGGGGGCTGCACTATGGCTACACCTTC; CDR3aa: CASSLTRGLHYGYTF
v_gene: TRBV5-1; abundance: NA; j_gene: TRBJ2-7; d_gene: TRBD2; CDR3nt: TGCGCCAGCAGCCTGACTAGCGGGAGCGACGAGCAGTACTTC; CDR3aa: CASSLTSGSDEQYF
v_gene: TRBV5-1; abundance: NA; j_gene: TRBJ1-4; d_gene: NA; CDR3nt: TGCGCCAGCAGCCCAACAGGGTCAACTAATGAAAAACTGTTTTTT; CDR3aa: CASSPTGSTNEKLFF
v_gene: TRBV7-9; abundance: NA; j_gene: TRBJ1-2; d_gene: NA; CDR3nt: TGTGCCAGCAGCAGCCGGGACACTAACTATGGCTACACCTTC; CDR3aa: CASSSRDTNYGYTF
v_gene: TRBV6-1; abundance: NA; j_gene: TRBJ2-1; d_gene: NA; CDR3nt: TGTGCCAGCAGTGACCACTACAGCAACAATGAGCAGTTCTTC; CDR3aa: CASSDHYSNNEQFF
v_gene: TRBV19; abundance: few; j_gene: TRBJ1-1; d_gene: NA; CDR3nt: TGTGCCAGTAGAATGTACACAAACACTGAAGCTTTCTTT; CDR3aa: CASRMYTNTEAFF
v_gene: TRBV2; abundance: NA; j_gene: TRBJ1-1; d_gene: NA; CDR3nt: TGTGCCAGCAGTGAAGCGGCAGGGATTGGGGACACTGAAGCTTTCTTT; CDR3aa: CASSEAAGIGDTEAFF
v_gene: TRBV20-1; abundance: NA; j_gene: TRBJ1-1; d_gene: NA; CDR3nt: TGCAGTGCTAGTTGGGCTTTCTTT; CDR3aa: CSASWAFF
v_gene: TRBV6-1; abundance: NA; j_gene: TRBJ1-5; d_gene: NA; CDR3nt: TGTGCCAGCAGTGCTACCCCGGGGGGGAGCAATCAGCCCCAGCATTTT; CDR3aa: CASSATPGGSNQPQHF
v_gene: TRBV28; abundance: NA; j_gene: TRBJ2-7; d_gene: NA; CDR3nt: TGTGCCGGCAGTAGCCGTACAGGGTGGTCCTACGAGCAGTACTTC; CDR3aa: CAGSSRTGWSYEQYF
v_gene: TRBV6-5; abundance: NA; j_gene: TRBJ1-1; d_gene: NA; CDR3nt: TGTGCCAGCACATTCGGTCCTGAAGCTTTCTTT; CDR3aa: CASTFGPEAFF
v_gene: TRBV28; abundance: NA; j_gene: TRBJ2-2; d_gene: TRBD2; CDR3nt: TGTGCCAGCAGTTTGGGGCAGCGGGAGGACACCGGGGAGCTGTTTTTT; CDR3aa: CASSLGQREDTGELFF
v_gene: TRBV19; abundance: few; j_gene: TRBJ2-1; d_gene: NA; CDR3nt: TGTGCCACGCGAGCCTACAATGAGCAGTTCTTC; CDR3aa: CATRAYNEQFF
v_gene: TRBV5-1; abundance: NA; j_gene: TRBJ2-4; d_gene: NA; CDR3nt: TGCGCCAGCAGCCTAGGGGGGGCAGTAAAAAACATTCAGTACTTC; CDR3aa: CASSLGGAVKNIQYF
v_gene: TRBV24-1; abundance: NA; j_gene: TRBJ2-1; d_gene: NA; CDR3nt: TGTGCCACCAGTTCTAGGCTTGAGCAGTTCTTC; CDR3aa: CATSSRLEQFF
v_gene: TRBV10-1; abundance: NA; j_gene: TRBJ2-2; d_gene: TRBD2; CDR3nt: TGCGCCAGCAGTGATAGGATGGCTAGCGGGACTCTGAACACCGGGGAGCTGTTTTTT; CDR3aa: CASSDRMASGTLNTGELFF
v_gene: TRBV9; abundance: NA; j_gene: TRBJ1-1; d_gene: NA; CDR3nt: TGTGCCAGCAGCGCGCCGACGGGGGGCGCGAAAGCTTTCTTT; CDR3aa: CASSAPTGGAKAFF
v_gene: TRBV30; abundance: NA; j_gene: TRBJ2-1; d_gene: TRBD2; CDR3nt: TGTGCCTGGAGCAAAACAGCGGGGGGGAACAATGAGCAGTTCTTC; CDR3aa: CAWSKTAGGNNEQFF
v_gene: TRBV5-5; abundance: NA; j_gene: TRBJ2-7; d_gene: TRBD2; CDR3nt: TGTGCCAGCAGCGGACTAGCGGGATACGAGCAGTACTTC; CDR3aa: CASSGLAGYEQYF
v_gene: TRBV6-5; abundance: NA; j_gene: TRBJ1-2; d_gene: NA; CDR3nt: TGTGCCAGCAGGGAGGGGGTCAGGTATGGCTACACCTTC; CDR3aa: CASREGVRYGYTF
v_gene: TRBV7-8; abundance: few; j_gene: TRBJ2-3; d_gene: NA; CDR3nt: TGTGCCAGCAGCTTAGGATCGGGAGATACGCAGTATTTT; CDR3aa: CASSLGSGDTQYF
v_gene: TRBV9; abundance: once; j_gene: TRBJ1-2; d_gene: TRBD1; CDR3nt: TGTGCCAGCAGCGTAGACAGGGGAGACGGCTATGGCTACACCTTC; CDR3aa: CASSVDRGDGYGYTF
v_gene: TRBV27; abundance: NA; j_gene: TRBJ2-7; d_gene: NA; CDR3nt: TGTGCCAGCAGTTACCACGGGACATCCTACGAGCAGTACTTC; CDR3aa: CASSYHGTSYEQYF
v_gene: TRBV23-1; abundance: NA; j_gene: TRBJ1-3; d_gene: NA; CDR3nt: TGCGCCAGCAGTCATCTTAATCGTAAGAAACCTGACTCTGGAAACACCATATATTTT; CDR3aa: CASSHLNRKKPDSGNTIYF
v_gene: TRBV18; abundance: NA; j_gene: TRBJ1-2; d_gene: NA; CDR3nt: TGTGCCAGCTCACCACGGGACGGGGATGGCTACACCTTC; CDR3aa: CASSPRDGDGYTF
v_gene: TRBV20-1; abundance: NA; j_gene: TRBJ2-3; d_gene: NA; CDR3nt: TGCAGTGCTAGTGGTGCGGGAAACACAGATACGCAGTATTTT; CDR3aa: CSASGAGNTDTQYF
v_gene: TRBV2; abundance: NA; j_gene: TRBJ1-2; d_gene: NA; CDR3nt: TGTGCCAGCAGTCCTCAAGGTGACTATGGCTACACCTTC; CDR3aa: CASSPQGDYGYTF
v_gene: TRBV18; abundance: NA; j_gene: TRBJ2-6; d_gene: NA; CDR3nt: TGTGCCAGCTCACGAGAAGGGTTCTCTGGGGCCAACGTCCTGACTTTC; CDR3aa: CASSREGFSGANVLTF
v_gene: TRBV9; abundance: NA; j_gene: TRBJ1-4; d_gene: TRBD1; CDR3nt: TGTGCCAGCAGCGGAGGGACAGGCTATAATGAAAAACTGTTTTTT; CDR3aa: CASSGGTGYNEKLFF
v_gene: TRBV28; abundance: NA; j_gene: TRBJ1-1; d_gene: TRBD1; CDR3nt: TGTGCCACCACCGGGACAGAAGAAGCTTTCTTT; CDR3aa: CATTGTEEAFF